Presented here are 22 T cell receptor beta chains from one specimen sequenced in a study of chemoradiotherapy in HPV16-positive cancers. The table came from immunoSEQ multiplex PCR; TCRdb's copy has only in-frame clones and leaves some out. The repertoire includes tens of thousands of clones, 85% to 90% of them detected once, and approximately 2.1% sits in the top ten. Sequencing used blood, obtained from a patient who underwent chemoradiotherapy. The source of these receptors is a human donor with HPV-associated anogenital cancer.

CDR3 sequence (DNA): TGTGCCAGCAGTTTTCTTGGGACTACGGGCACTAATGAAAAACTGTTTTTT. Amino acid sequence: CASSFLGTTGTNEKLFF. This chain joins TRBV25-1 and TRBJ1-4; possible D gene TRBD1, 5 bases. This CDR3 contains 17 residues. V was cut by 5 bases and J by 2 bases, with 18 bases left in between. Germline values: CDR1 MGHDK, CDR2 SYGVNS.

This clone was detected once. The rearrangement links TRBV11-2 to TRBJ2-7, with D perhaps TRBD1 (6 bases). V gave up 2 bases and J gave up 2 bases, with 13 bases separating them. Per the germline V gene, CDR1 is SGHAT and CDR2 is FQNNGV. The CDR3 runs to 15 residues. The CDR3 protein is CASSLNRVKAYEQYF. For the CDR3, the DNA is TGTGCCAGCAGCTTAAACAGGGTCAAAGCCTACGAGCAGTACTTC.

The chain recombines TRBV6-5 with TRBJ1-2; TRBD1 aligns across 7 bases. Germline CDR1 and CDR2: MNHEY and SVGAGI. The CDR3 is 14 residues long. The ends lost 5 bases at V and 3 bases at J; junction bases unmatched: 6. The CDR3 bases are TGTGCCAGCAGTCCAGGGGGGCCCTACTATGGCTACACCTTC. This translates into CASSPGGPYYGYTF.

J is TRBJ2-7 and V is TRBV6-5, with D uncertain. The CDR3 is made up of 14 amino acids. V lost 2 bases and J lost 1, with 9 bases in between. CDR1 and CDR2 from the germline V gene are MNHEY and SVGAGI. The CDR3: CASSYGKGSYEQYF. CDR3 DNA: TGTGCCAGCAGTTACGGCAAAGGGTCCTACGAGCAGTACTTC.

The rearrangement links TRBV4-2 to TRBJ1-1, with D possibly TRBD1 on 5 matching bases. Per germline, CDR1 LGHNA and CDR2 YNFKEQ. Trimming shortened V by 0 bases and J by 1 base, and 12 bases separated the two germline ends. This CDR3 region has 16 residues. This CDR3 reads CASSQEAGRGNTEAFF. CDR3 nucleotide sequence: TGTGCCAGCAGCCAAGAGGCGGGGCGCGGGAACACTGAAGCTTTCTTT.

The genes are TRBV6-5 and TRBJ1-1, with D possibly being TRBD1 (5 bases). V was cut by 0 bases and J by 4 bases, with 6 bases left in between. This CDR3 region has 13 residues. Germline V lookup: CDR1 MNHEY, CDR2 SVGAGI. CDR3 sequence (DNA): TGTGCCAGCAGTTACTCGGGGGGCACTGAAGCTTTCTTT. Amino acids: CASSYSGGTEAFF.

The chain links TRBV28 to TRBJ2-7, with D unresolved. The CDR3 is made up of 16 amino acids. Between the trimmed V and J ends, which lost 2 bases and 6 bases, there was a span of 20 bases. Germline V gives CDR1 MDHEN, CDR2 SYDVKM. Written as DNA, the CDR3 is TGTGCCAGCAGTTTAACCTTCCTCCGGCGAGGTTCCGAGCAGTACTTC. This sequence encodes CASSLTFLRRGSEQYF.

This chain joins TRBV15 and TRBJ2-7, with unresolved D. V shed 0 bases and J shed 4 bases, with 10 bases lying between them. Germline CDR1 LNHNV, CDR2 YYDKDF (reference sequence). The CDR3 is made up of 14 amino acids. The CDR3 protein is CATSRDRMGYEQYF. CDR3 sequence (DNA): TGTGCCACCAGCAGAGATAGAATGGGGTACGAGCAGTACTTC.

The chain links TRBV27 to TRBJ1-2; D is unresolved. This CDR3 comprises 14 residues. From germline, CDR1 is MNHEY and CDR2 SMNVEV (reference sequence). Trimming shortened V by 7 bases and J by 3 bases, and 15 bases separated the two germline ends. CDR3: CASTPRGTDYGYTF. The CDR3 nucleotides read TGTGCCAGCACCCCGCGGGGAACGGACTATGGCTACACCTTC.

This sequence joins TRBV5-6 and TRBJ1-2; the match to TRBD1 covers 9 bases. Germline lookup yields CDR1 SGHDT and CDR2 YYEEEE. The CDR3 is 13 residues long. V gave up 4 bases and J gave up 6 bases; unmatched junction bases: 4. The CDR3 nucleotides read TGTGCCAGCAGCCCACAGGGGGCGAATGGCTACACCTTC. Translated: CASSPQGANGYTF.

The CDR3, as DNA: TGCAGCGTTGGGCTAGCGGGGGGATCCACCGGGGAGCTGTTTTTT. Translated, it gives CSVGLAGGSTGELFF. The chain couples TRBV29-1 to TRBJ2-2; 11 bases match TRBD2. Germline V gives CDR1 SQVTM, CDR2 ANQGSEA. CDR3 length: 15 residues. Germline trimming cut 4 bases from V and 4 bases from J; bases unmatched to any gene: 5.

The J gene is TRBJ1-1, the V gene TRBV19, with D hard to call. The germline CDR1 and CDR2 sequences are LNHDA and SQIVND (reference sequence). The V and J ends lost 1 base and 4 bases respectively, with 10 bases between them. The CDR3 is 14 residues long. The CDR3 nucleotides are TGTGCCAGTAGTATAGGGGCGGGAGGCACTGAAGCTTTCTTT. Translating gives CASSIGAGGTEAFF.

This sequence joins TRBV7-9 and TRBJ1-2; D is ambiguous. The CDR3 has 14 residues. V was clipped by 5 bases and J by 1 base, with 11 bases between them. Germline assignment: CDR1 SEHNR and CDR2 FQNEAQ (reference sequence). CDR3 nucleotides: TGTGCCAGCAGCCCGAATGGGGATAACTATGGCTACACCTTC. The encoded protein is CASSPNGDNYGYTF.

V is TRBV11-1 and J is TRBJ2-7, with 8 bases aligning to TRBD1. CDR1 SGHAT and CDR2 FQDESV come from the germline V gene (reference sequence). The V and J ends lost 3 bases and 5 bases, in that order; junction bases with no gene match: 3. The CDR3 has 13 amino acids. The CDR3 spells CASSFSGGNEQYF. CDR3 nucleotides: TGTGCCAGCAGCTTTTCAGGGGGCAACGAGCAGTACTTC.

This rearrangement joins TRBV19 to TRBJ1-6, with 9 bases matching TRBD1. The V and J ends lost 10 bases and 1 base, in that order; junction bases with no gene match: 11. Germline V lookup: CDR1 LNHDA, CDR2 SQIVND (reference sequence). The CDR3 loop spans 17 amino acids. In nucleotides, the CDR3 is TGTGCCACACACCTGGGACAGGGAGGATCCTATAATTCACCCCTCCACTTT. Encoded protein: CATHLGQGGSYNSPLHF. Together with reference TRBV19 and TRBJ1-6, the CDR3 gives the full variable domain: DGGITQSPKYLFRKEGQNVTLSCEQNLNHDAMYWYRQDPGQGLRLIYYSQIVNDFQKGDIAEGYSVSREKKESFPLTVTSAQKNPTAFYLCATHLGQGGSYNSPLHFGNGTRLTVT.

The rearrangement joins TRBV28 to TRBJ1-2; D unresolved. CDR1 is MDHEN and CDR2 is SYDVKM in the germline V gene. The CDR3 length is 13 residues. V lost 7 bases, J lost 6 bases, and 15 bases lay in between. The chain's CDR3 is CASTLGMVDGYTF. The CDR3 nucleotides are TGTGCCAGCACTTTGGGTATGGTGGATGGCTACACCTTC.

The CDR3 sequence: CASSIFLYGYTF. For the CDR3, the DNA is TGTGCCAGCAGCATATTCCTCTATGGCTACACCTTC. V usage is TRBV7-2 and J usage is TRBJ1-2, with unresolved D. V was pared by 5 bases and J by 4 bases, with 8 bases between. The CDR3 totals 12 residues. CDR1 is SGHTA and CDR2 is FQGNSA in the germline V gene.

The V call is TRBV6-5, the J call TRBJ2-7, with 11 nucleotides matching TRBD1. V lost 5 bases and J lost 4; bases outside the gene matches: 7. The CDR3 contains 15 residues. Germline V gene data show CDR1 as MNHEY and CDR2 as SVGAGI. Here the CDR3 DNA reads TGTGCCAGCAGTAGAGCCGGACAGGGGGCTTACGAGCAGTACTTC. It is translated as CASSRAGQGAYEQYF.

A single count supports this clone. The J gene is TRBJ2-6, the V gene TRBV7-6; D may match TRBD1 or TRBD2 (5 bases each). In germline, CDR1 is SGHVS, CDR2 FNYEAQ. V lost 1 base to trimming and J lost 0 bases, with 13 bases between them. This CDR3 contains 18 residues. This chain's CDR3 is CASSLGTLGVSGANVLTF. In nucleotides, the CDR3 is TGTGCCAGCAGCTTAGGCACTCTGGGGGTCTCTGGGGCCAACGTCCTGACTTTC. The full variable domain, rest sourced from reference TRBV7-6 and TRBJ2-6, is GAGVSQSPRYKVTKRGQDVALRCDPISGHVSLYWYRQALGQGPEFLTYFNYEAQQDKSGLPNDRFSAERPEGSISTLTIQRTEQRDSAMYRCASSLGTLGVSGANVLTFGAGSRLTVL.

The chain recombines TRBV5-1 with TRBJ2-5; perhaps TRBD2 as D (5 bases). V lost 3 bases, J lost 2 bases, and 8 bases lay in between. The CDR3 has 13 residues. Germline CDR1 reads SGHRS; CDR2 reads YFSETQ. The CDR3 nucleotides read TGCGCCAGCAGCTCGGACTTACAAGAGACCCAGTACTTC. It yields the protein CASSSDLQETQYF.

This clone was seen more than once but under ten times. CDR3 in DNA: TGTGCCAGCAGCCCCGGGACAGGCGATTCACCCCTCCACTTT. Protein: CASSPGTGDSPLHF. V is TRBV27 and J is TRBJ1-6, with 8 nucleotides matching TRBD1. Germline loops: CDR1 MNHEY, CDR2 SMNVEV (reference sequence). CDR3 length equals 14 residues. Trimming cost V 6 bases and J 8 bases; bases outside gene matches: 6.

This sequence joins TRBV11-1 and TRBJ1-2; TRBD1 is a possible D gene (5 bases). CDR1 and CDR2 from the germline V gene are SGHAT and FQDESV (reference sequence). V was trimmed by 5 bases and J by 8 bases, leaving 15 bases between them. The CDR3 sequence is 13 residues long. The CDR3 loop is CASSPDGTRGYTF. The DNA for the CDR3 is TGTGCCAGCAGCCCGGACGGGACCCGCGGCTACACCTTC.